The 14 T cell receptor beta chains listed next were all sequenced from one sample in a study of blood T cells in healthy people across ages. It was with a sample-barcoded 5' primer and a J-beta primer mix that a second PCR of about 6 to 12 cycles was run. TCRdb recomputed calls from the 5' RACE reads with MiXCR, one row per CDR3 protein. Among some 1.1 million distinct CDR3 sequences listed, around two fifths were seen once. The sample comprised blood. These receptors were taken from a man younger than 35 in good health.

This clonotype occurred a few times. The CDR3 sequence is CASTFGGNSYNEQFF. DNA for the CDR3: TGTGCCAGCACCTTTGGGGGGAACTCCTACAATGAGCAGTTCTTC. The chain carries TRBV12-3 or TRBV12-4 and TRBJ2-1; the D gene is possibly TRBD2 (6 bases). The CDR3 loop spans 15 amino acids. V lost 7 bases to trimming and J lost 0 bases, with 13 bases between them.

The chain is built from TRBV3-1 and TRBJ2-3; TRBD1 might be the D (5 bases). CDR1 is LGHDT, CDR2 YNNKEL, per germline (reference sequence). Between the trimmed V and J ends, which lost 4 bases and 5 bases, there was a span of 16 bases. The CDR3 consists of 15 residues. The CDR3 DNA reads as TGTGCCAGCAGCCGCAATGTGGTGCAGGGAGATACGCAGTATTTT. It codes for CASSRNVVQGDTQYF.

This clonotype was counted a few times. V and J are TRBV7-9 and TRBJ1-1; D is ambiguous. Between the trimmed V and J ends, which lost 5 bases and 12 bases, there was a span of 13 bases. This CDR3 has 11 residues. Germline CDR1 and CDR2: SEHNR and FQNEAQ (reference sequence). CDR3 in amino acids: CASSTDSGTFF. CDR3 nucleotide sequence: TGTGCCAGCAGCACCGACTCGGGGACTTTCTTT.

This clonotype appeared a few times. The chain uses TRBV9 and TRBJ1-2, with D perhaps TRBD1 (5 bases). The germline CDR1 and CDR2 sequences are SGDLS and YYNGEE. V was pared by 3 bases and J by 4 bases, with 13 bases between. CDR3 length: 14 amino acids. CDR3 protein: CASSAPSGTYGYTF. In DNA form, the CDR3 reads TGTGCCAGCAGCGCCCCGAGTGGGACCTATGGCTACACCTTC.

This clonotype was detected only a few times. The genes are TRBV12-3 or TRBV12-4 and TRBJ2-6; D is undetermined. The CDR3 sequence is 14 residues long. Trimming took 7 bases from V and 0 from J, leaving 7 bases between them. CDR3 sequence (DNA): TGTGCCAGCAATGATTTCTCTGGGGCCAACGTCCTGACTTTC. Translated, it gives CASNDFSGANVLTF.

This rearrangement joins TRBV5-1 to TRBJ1-1, with TRBD1 matching over 7 bases. In germline, CDR1 is SGHRS, CDR2 YFSETQ. V trimming: 4 bases; J trimming: 0 bases; junction bases outside the gene matches: 3. The CDR3 spans 14 residues. In nucleotides, the CDR3 is TGCGCCAGCAGCGAGGGACAGATGAACACTGAAGCTTTCTTT. This codes for CASSEGQMNTEAFF.

The count of this clonotype is one. The chain joins TRBV5-1 to TRBJ2-5; tentative D call: TRBD2 (6 bases). The ends were cut back, 10 bases at V and 7 bases at J, with 20 bases in the middle. This CDR3 is built from 13 residues. CDR1 SGHRS and CDR2 YFSETQ come from the germline V gene. CDR3 residues: CAPRGTSPATQYF. The CDR3 DNA reads TGCGCCCCCCGAGGCACTAGCCCAGCGACCCAGTACTTC.

There are a few counts of this clonotype. V is TRBV25-1 and J is TRBJ2-7; 8 bases match TRBD1. The CDR3 is 15 residues long. J was trimmed by 2 bases and V by 10 bases; bases with no gene match: 13. Germline V gene lookup returns CDR1 MGHDK and CDR2 SYGVNS. The CDR3 nucleotides read TGTGCCATCAAGGGTAGGACAGGGATCACCTACGAGCAGTACTTC. Translated: CAIKGRTGITYEQYF.

This clonotype was detected many times. The V gene is TRBV4-2, the J gene TRBJ1-2, with D perhaps TRBD1 (6 bases). CDR1 is LGHNA and CDR2 is YNFKEQ in the germline V gene. CDR3 size: 15 residues. The V end was cut by 1 base, the J end by 1 base, with 10 bases between. The CDR3 nucleotides read TGTGCCAGCAGCCAAGGGACAGCCGATAACTATGGCTACACCTTC. It yields the protein CASSQGTADNYGYTF.

Ten or more counts support this clonotype. The germline gene is not matched at one end of the junction; a read error may be the cause. The V and J genes are TRBV5-1 and TRBJ2-3; perhaps D is TRBD1 or TRBD2 (5 bases each). CDR1 SGHRS and CDR2 YFSETQ come from the germline V gene. The CDR3 runs 14 residues. In DNA form, the CDR3 reads TGTGCCAGCAGTTTAGGGACCCTCACAGATACGCAGTATTTT. This sequence encodes CASSLGTLTDTQYF.

This clonotype was seen only a few times. The chain uses TRBV11-3 and TRBJ2-1; 10 bases map to TRBD2. The CDR3 runs to 16 residues. V was clipped by 1 base and J by 6 bases; unmatched bases: 6. Germline CDR1 is SGHNT and CDR2 is YENEEA. The CDR3 is CASSLGTRTSGNEQFF. The CDR3 DNA reads TGTGCCAGCAGCTTAGGTACTAGGACTAGCGGCAATGAGCAGTTCTTC.

The chain joins TRBV10-3 to TRBJ2-7; D call uncertain. The germline gives CDR1 ENHRY, CDR2 SYGVKD. This CDR3 is 14 amino acids long. V was shortened by 3 bases and J by 3 bases, with 12 bases between the two germline ends. The DNA for the CDR3 is TGTGCCATCAGTGAAATCCCCGGCTACTACGAGCAGTACTTC. Translation gives CAISEIPGYYEQYF.

This clonotype turned up a few times. The rearrangement joins TRBV5-5 to TRBJ2-1, with 9 bases fitting TRBD2. The CDR3 contains 20 residues. The germline CDR1 and CDR2 sequences are SGHKS and YYEKEE (reference sequence). The V gene end was trimmed by 0 bases and the J gene end by 2 bases; junction bases not matched to a gene: 15. The CDR3 loop reads CASSLAWASGVNSPYNEQFF. CDR3 in DNA: TGTGCCAGCAGCTTGGCTTGGGCTAGCGGGGTAAATTCCCCCTACAATGAGCAGTTCTTC.

This clonotype was detected a few times. At one end the junction does not follow the germline gene, possibly because of a read error. This chain uses TRBV18 with TRBJ2-7; D ambiguous. The J call may be faulty, since TRBJ2-5 better matches the DNA end. Germline V gene sequence: CDR1 KGHSH, CDR2 LQKENI. The CDR3 runs 12 residues. CDR3 DNA sequence: TGTACCAGCTCACCAAGCAGCGAGACCCAGTACTTC. It is translated as CTSSPSSETQYF.